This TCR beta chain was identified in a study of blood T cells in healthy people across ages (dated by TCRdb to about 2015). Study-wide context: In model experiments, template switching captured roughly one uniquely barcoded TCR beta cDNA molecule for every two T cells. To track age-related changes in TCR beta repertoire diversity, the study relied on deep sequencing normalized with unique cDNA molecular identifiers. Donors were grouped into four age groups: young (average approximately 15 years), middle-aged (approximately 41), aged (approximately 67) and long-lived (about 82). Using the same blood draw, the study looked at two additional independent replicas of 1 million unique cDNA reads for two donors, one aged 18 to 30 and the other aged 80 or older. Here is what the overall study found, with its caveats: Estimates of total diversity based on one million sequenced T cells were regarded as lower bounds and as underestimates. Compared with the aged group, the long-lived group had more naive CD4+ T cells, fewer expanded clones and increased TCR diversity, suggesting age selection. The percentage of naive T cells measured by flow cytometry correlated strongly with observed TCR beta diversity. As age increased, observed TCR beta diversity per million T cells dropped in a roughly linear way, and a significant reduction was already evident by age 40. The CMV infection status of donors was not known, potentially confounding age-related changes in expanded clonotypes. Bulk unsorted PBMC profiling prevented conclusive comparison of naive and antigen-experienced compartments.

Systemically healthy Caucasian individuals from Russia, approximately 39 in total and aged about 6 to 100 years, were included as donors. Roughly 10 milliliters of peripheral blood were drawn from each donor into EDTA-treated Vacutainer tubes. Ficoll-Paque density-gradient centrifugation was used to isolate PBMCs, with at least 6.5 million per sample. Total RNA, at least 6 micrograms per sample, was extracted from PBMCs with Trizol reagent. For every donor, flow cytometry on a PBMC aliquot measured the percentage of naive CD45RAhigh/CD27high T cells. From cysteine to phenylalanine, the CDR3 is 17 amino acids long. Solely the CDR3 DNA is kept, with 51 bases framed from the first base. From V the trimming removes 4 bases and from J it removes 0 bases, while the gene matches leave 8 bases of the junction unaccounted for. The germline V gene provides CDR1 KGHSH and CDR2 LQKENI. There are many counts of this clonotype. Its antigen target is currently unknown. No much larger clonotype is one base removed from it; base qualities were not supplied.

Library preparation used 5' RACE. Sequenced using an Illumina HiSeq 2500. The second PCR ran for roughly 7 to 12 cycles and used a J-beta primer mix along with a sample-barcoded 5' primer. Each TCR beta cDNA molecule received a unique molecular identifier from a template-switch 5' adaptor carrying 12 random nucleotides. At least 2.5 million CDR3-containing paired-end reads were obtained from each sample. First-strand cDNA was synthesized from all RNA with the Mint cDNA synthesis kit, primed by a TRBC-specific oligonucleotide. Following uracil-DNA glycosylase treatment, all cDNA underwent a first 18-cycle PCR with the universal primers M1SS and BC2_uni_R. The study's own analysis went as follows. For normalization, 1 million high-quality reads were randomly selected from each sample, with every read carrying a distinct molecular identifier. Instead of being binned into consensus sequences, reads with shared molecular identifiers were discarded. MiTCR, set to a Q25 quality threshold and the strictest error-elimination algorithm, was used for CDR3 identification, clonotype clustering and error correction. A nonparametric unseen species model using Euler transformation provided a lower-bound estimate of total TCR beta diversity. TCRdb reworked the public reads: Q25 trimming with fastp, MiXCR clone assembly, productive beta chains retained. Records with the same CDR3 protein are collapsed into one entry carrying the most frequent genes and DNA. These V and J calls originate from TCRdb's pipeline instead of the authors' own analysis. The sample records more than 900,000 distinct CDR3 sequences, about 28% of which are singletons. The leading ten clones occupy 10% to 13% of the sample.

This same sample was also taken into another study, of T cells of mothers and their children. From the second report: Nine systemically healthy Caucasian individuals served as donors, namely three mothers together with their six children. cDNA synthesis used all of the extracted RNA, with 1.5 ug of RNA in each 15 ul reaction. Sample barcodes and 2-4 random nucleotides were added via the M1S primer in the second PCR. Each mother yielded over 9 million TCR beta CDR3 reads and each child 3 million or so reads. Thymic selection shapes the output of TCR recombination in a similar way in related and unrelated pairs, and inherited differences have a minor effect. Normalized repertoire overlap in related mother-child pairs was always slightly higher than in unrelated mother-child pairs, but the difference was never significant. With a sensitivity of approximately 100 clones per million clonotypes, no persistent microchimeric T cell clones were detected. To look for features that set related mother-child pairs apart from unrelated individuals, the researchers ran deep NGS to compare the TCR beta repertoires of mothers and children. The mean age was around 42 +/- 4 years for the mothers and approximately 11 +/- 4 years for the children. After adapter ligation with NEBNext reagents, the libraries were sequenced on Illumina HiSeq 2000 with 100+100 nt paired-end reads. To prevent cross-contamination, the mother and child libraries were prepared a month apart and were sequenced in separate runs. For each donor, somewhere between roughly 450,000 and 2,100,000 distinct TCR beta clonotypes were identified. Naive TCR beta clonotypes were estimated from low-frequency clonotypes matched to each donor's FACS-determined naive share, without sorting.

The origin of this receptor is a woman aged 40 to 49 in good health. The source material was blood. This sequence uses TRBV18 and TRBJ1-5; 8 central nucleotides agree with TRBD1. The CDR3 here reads CASSLAGTGDSNQPQHF. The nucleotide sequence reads TGTGCCAGCTCACTAGCCGGGACAGGTGATAGCAATCAGCCCCAGCATTTT.